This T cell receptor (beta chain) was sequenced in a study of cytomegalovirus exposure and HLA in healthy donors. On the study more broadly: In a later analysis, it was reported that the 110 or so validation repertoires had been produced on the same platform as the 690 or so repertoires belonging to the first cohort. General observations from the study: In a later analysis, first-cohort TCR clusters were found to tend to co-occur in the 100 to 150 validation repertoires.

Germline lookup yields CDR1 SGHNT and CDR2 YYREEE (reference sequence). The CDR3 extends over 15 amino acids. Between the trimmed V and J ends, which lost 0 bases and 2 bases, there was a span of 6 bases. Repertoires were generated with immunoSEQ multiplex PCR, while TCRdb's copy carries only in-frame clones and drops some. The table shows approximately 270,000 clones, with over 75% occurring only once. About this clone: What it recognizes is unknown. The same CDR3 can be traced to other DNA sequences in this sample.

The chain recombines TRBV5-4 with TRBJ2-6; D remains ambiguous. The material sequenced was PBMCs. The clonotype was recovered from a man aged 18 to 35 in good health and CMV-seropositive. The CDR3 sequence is CASSLVVAGANVLTF. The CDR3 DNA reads TGTGCCAGCAGCTTGGTTGTTGCTGGGGCCAACGTCCTGACTTTC.